The 10 T cell receptor beta chains below all came from one sample that was sequenced in a study of T cell responses to AZD1222 COVID-19 vaccine. Some clones are missing from TCRdb's copy, which holds only in-frame ones; the method was immunoSEQ multiplex PCR. The profile shows more than 150,000 clones, 85% to 95% of them singletons. The sample consisted of peripheral blood, taken on day 0 of AZD1222 vaccination. The receptors originated from an adult in good health.

This chain uses TRBV29-1 with TRBJ2-3; 9 nucleotides match TRBD2. V lost 3 bases, J lost 15 bases, and 13 bases stayed unmatched. CDR1 is SQVTM and CDR2 is ANQGSEA in the germline V gene. The CDR3 contains 13 residues. CDR3 sequence: CSVDWAGGPFVYF. In nucleotides, the CDR3 is TGCAGCGTTGATTGGGCGGGAGGGCCTTTCGTCTATTTT.

The V call is TRBV7-9, the J call TRBJ2-1; weak D call: TRBD2 (6 bases). Trimming cost V 1 base and J 8 bases, with 15 bases left between them. Germline V CDR1 and CDR2: SEHNR, FQNEAQ (reference sequence). This CDR3 spans 15 amino acids. The CDR3 DNA sequence: TGTGCCAGCAGCTTAGGGGAGACTAGTCTCGATGAGCAGTTCTTC. Translating it yields CASSLGETSLDEQFF.

The chain links TRBV14 to TRBJ1-2, with TRBD1 identical over 9 bases. Trimming took 1 base from V and 4 from J; bases not matched to a gene: 4. CDR1 and CDR2 from the germline V gene are SGHDN and FVKESK. This CDR3 is built from 15 residues. The CDR3 region is CASSQAGTGIYGYTF. DNA of the CDR3: TGTGCCAGCAGCCAAGCAGGGACAGGGATCTATGGCTACACCTTC.

J is TRBJ1-5 and V is TRBV27; possibly TRBD1 for D (5 bases). Trimming removed 6 bases from V and 2 bases from J, with 11 bases in between. Germline CDR1 and CDR2: MNHEY and SMNVEV (reference sequence). The CDR3 runs 14 residues. DNA of the CDR3: TGTGCCAGCAGATATTCGGGGGGCAATCAGCCCCAGCATTTT. Protein sequence: CASRYSGGNQPQHF.

Concerning this clone: Other nucleotide sequences in the sample specify the same CDR3. This chain connects TRBV28 to TRBJ1-5; D not certain. V was cut by 2 bases and J by 4 bases, with 3 bases left in between. This CDR3 is 12 amino acids long. Germline-derived CDR1 and CDR2 are MDHEN and SYDVKM. The CDR3 bases are TGTGCCAGCAGTTTACTGAATCAGCCCCAGCATTTT. Its protein is CASSLLNQPQHF. The full variable domain, in which reference TRBV28 and TRBJ1-5 provide the parts outside the CDR3, is DVKVTQSSRYLVKRTGEKVFLECVQDMDHENMFWYRQDPGLGLRLIYFSYDVKMKEKGDIPEGYSVSREKKERFSLILESASTNQTSMYLCASSLLNQPQHFGDGTRLSIL.

With regard to this clone: The junction departs from germline at one end; a sequencing error may be responsible. Other DNA variants within this sample encode the same CDR3. V is TRBV2 and J is TRBJ1-3; TRBD1 is a possible D gene (5 bases). This CDR3 region has 18 residues. Germline V CDR1 and CDR2: SNHLY, FYNNEI. DNA of the CDR3: TGCGCCAGCAGTGAATGGGGACTTAAATCTTACGATGGAAACACCATATATTTT. Translating gives CASSEWGLKSYDGNTIYF.

The V call is TRBV15, the J call TRBJ1-2; D possibly corresponds to TRBD1 (5 bases). Trimming took off 5 bases at V and 2 bases at J, with 15 bases between the two ends. CDR1 and CDR2 from the germline V gene are LNHNV and YYDKDF (reference sequence). This CDR3 region has 15 residues. CDR3 nucleotides: TGTGCCACCAGCTCCCGACCTGCAGGGAACTATGGCTACACCTTC. Amino acid sequence: CATSSRPAGNYGYTF.

CDR3 loop: CASNMDTSTDTQYF. The CDR3 DNA is TGTGCCAGCAACATGGATACTAGCACAGATACGCAGTATTTT. The genes are TRBV28 and TRBJ2-3; D remains ambiguous. The V and J ends lost 7 bases and 0 bases respectively, with 11 bases between them. Looked up from germline, CDR1 is MDHEN and CDR2 is SYDVKM. This CDR3 comprises 14 residues.

This chain uses TRBV18 with TRBJ1-4; 7 positions match TRBD1. CDR3 length: 13 residues. Looked up from germline, CDR1 is KGHSH and CDR2 is LQKENI. V gave up 4 bases and J gave up 8 bases; unmatched junction bases: 4. Here the CDR3 DNA reads TGTGCCAGCTCACAGGGGGCGGGAGAAAAACTGTTTTTT. It is translated as CASSQGAGEKLFF.

The chain is built from TRBV19 and TRBJ1-1, with D perhaps TRBD1 (5 bases). The CDR3 covers 14 residues. Germline CDR1 LNHDA, CDR2 SQIVND (reference sequence). Trimming took 5 bases from V and 6 from J, leaving 16 bases between them. The CDR3 DNA is TGTGCCAGTAGTCGGCGGGGGTGGTACGCTGAAGCTTTCTTT. Its translation: CASSRRGWYAEAFF. Full variable domain (outside the CDR3, taken from reference TRBV19 and TRBJ1-1): DGGITQSPKYLFRKEGQNVTLSCEQNLNHDAMYWYRQDPGQGLRLIYYSQIVNDFQKGDIAEGYSVSREKKESFPLTVTSAQKNPTAFYLCASSRRGWYAEAFFGQGTRLTVV.